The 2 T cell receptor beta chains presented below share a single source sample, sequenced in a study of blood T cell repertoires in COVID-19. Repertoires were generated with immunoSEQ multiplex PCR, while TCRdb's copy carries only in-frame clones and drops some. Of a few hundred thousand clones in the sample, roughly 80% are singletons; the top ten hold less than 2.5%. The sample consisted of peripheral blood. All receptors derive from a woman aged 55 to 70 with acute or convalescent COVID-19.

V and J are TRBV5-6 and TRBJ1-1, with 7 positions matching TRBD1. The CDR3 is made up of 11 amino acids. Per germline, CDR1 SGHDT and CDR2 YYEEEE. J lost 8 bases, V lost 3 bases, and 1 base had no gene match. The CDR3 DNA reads TGTGCCAGCAGCTCGACAGGGGAAGCTTTCTTT. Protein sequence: CASSSTGEAFF.

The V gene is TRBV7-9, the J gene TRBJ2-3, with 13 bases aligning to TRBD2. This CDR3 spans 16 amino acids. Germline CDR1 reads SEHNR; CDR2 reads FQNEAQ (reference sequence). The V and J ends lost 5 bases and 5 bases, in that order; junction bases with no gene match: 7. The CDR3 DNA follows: TGTGCCAGCAGCCCGGGGACTAGCGGGGTTGGAGATACGCAGTATTTT. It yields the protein CASSPGTSGVGDTQYF. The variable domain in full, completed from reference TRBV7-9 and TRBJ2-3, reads DTGVSQNPRHKITKRGQNVTFRCDPISEHNRLYWYRQTLGQGPEFLTYFQNEAQLEKSRLLSDRFSAERPKGSFSTLEIQRTEQGDSAMYLCASSPGTSGVGDTQYFGPGTRLTVL.